Reported below is one T cell receptor (beta chain). Its matching antigen is unknown. Looked up from germline, CDR1 is DFQATT and CDR2 is SNEGSKA (reference sequence). There are 13 residues in the CDR3. Trimming cost V 4 bases and J 3 bases, with 13 bases left between them. This record belongs to a study of response to subunit inactivated influenza vaccine. TCRdb re-called the RT-PCR reads with MiXCR, one entry per CDR3 protein. This sample has approximately 200,000 distinct CDR3 sequences; about an eighth occur once, and the top ten carry roughly 25%. Broader study findings: A suggestion made by the authors is that each seasonal influenza vaccination recruits few new T cells.

The chain uses TRBV20-1 and TRBJ2-7; a possible D gene is TRBD2 (5 bases). The sequence was collected from a man aged 50 to 59 who received an inactivated influenza vaccine. The input for sequencing was CD8+ T cells sorted from PBMCs, taken roughly 5 days after vaccination. As DNA, the CDR3 is TGCAGTGCTATGTCCGGGGTTAGCTACGAGCAGTACTTC. Its translation: CSAMSGVSYEQYF.